The T cell receptor (beta chain) under discussion was sequenced for a study of T cell responses to AZD1222 COVID-19 vaccine. Whole-study findings and limits: Repertoires were obtained solely post-peak T cell response. Baseline testing showed seropositivity in only 6 or 7 AZD1222 recipients. A mostly white British donor set with more females was recruited, and clonal diversity was possibly underestimated.

Assay: immunoSEQ multiplex PCR; the TCRdb copy retains only in-frame clones and omits some. The sample carries approximately 150,000 clones, around 90% recorded once. CDR1 is SNHLY, CDR2 FYNNEI, per germline. The CDR3 extends over 16 amino acids. Trimming shortened V by 0 bases and J by 8 bases, and 16 bases separated the two germline ends. In the case of this clone: What it recognizes is unknown.

The rearrangement joins TRBV2 to TRBJ1-4; the D gene is possibly TRBD1 (6 bases). Sequencing used peripheral blood, obtained on day 0 of AZD1222 vaccination. This TCR came from an adult in good health. The CDR3 DNA reads TGTGCCAGCAGTGAAGCGCTCGGCAGGGGAGGCGAAAAACTGTTTTTT. Its protein product is CASSEALGRGGEKLFF.